A selection of T cell receptor beta chains follows, all from one sample in a study of blood T cell repertoires in COVID-19. The table came from immunoSEQ multiplex PCR; TCRdb's copy has only in-frame clones and leaves some out. The repertoire consists of more than 65,000 clones, with around 80% occurring once and the leading ten covering more than 5%. Sequenced material: peripheral blood. These receptors all stem from a man in his 60s with active or convalescent COVID-19. CDR3s include the opening cysteine and the closing phenylalanine or tryptophan. Fields, in order: J gene, V gene, D gene, clone size, CDR3 DNA, CDR3 protein. A D gene is named only where the DNA matches it firmly. The size entry is marked missing in some rows and otherwise reads once, few, many or a size class.

TRBJ1-2 | TRBV24-1 | . | . | TGTGCCACCAGTAACGGAGATGGCTACACCTTC | CATSNGDGYTF
TRBJ2-1 | TRBV5-5 | . | . | TGTGCCAGCAGCTTGGCTTGGGGGGACAATGAGCAGTTCTTC | CASSLAWGDNEQFF
TRBJ1-1 | TRBV6-2/TRBV6-3 | . | few | TGTGCCAGCAGTTACGTACAGGGCAACACTGAAGCTTTCTTT | CASSYVQGNTEAFF
TRBJ1-6 | TRBV11-2 | TRBD1 | . | TGTGCCAGCAGCTCCCTGGACAGGGATAGTTCACCCCTCCACTTT | CASSSLDRDSSPLHF
TRBJ2-3 | TRBV6-6 | . | . | TGTGCCAGCAGTCACCTGGGGGCAGGTAGGACAGATACGCAGTATTTT | CASSHLGAGRTDTQYF
TRBJ2-5 | TRBV6-1 | . | . | TGTGCCAGCAGTGAAGTCTCTACCCAGTACTTC | CASSEVSTQYF
TRBJ2-7 | TRBV5-1 | TRBD2 | . | TGCGCCAGCAGCCTGGGAGGGGGACTAGGTTTCTACGAGCAGTACTTC | CASSLGGGLGFYEQYF
TRBJ2-3 | TRBV7-3 | TRBD1 | . | TGTGCCAGCAGCGAGACAGGGCAACCAGATACGCAGTATTTT | CASSETGQPDTQYF
TRBJ1-6 | TRBV7-9 | TRBD1 | . | TGTGCCAGCAGCTACGTGACAGGGGGGAATTCACCCCTCCACTTT | CASSYVTGGNSPLHF
TRBJ1-2 | TRBV10-3 | TRBD1 | once | TGTGCCACCGGACAGGGCGGCTACACCTTC | CATGQGGYTF
TRBJ1-2 | TRBV6-5 | . | . | TGTGCCAGCAGTTACTTCCAGGGGAGCTATGGCTACACCTTC | CASSYFQGSYGYTF
TRBJ2-2 | TRBV29-1 | . | . | TGCAGCGTTGGATCAGGTAGCACCGGGGAGCTGTTTTTT | CSVGSGSTGELFF
TRBJ1-2 | TRBV9 | . | . | TGTGCCAGCAGCCCCCGGGAAGGCACCTATGGCTACACCTTC | CASSPREGTYGYTF
TRBJ2-7 | TRBV20-1 | TRBD2 | . | TGCTCTGGGGGGGGTTCGGGCGAGCAGTACTTC | CSGGGSGEQYF
TRBJ2-2 | TRBV19 | . | . | TGTGCCAGTAGTGGCCAACTAGGGTGGGAGCTGTTTTTT | CASSGQLGWELFF
TRBJ1-2 | TRBV10-1 | . | . | TGCGCCAGCCTCGGTAAGCGGCCTCCGGGCGGCTACACCTTC | CASLGKRPPGGYTF
TRBJ2-1 | TRBV6-2/TRBV6-3 | . | . | TGTGCCAGCAGTTACTCGACCGGAGCCTACAATGAGCAGTTCTTC | CASSYSTGAYNEQFF
TRBJ1-2 | TRBV2 | TRBD1 | . | TGTGCCAGCAGTGCGGGACAGCGGGATGGCTACACCTTC | CASSAGQRDGYTF
TRBJ1-1 | TRBV5-1 | . | . | TGCGCCAGCAGCTTGGGCGCCATCACTGAAGCTTTCTTT | CASSLGAITEAFF
TRBJ2-3 | TRBV6-6 | . | . | TGTGCCAGCAGACGAGGAGAAGGAACTAGATCTACAGATACGCAGTATTTT | CASRRGEGTRSTDTQYF
TRBJ2-3 | TRBV3-1/TRBV3-2 | TRBD2 | . | TGTGCCAGCAGCCCTAGCGGGGGGGGCACAGATACGCAGTATTTT | CASSPSGGGTDTQYF
TRBJ2-7 | TRBV13 | TRBD2 | . | TGTGCCAGCAGCGATTGGACTAGCGGGGACAACGGCGAGCAGTACTTC | CASSDWTSGDNGEQYF
TRBJ2-1 | TRBV4-1 | TRBD2 | . | TGCGCCAGCAGCCAAGATGCGATCGGCGGGGGGGTCGGGCAGTTCTTC | CASSQDAIGGGVGQFF
TRBJ2-7 | TRBV10-2 | . | . | TGCGCCAGCAGTGGGGACATCTCCTACGAGCAGTACTTC | CASSGDISYEQYF
TRBJ2-7 | TRBV6-5 | . | . | TGTGCCAGCAAAGGTAGCAGTCCCCCCTACGAGCAGTACTTC | CASKGSSPPYEQYF
TRBJ1-2 | TRBV3-1/TRBV3-2 | TRBD1 | . | TGTGCCAGCAGCCAAAGCCAGGGGGCCCACTACGGCTACACCTTC | CASSQSQGAHYGYTF
TRBJ1-3 | TRBV7-9 | TRBD1 | few | TGTGCCAGCAGTCACGGGACAGCCGGAAACACCATATATTTT | CASSHGTAGNTIYF
TRBJ1-2 | TRBV20-1 | . | . | TGCAGGCAGGGTGGCGGCTATGGCTACACCTTC | CRQGGGYGYTF
TRBJ2-7 | TRBV7-9 | . | . | TGTGCCAGCAGCCCCCGTGGGGGCACTAATTTCTACGAGCAGTACTTC | CASSPRGGTNFYEQYF
TRBJ2-5 | TRBV5-4 | TRBD2 | . | TGTGCCAGCACCCCAGGACTAGCGGGGCAAGAGACCCAGTACTTC | CASTPGLAGQETQYF
TRBJ2-7 | TRBV6-5 | TRBD1 | once | TGTGCCAGCAGTTCTCCACAGGGGTTGAAGCAGTACTTC | CASSSPQGLKQYF
TRBJ2-7 | TRBV25-1 | TRBD1 | . | TGTGCCAGCTCCCGGACAGGGGTGAGTGAGCAGTACTTC | CASSRTGVSEQYF
TRBJ1-5 | TRBV12-3/TRBV12-4 | . | . | TGTGCCAGCAGTTTAAGTGGGGCTCAGCCCCAGCATTTT | CASSLSGAQPQHF
TRBJ2-3 | TRBV6-2/TRBV6-3 | TRBD2 | . | TGTGCCAGCAGTTACCCATCGGAGGGAGCGGGGGGGCCCTGGAGCACAGATACGCAGTATTTT | CASSYPSEGAGGPWSTDTQYF
TRBJ2-7 | TRBV7-8 | . | . | TGTGCCAGCAGCTATTTGGGCAGGGGTCAGTACGAGCAGTACTTC | CASSYLGRGQYEQYF
TRBJ2-1 | TRBV3-1/TRBV3-2 | TRBD2 | few | TGTGCCAGCAGCCGACTAGCCCGCTCCTACAATGAGCAGTTCTTC | CASSRLARSYNEQFF
TRBJ1-3 | TRBV5-5 | . | . | TGTGCCAGCAGCTTGGGCCCGGGACAATCTGGAAACACCATATATTTT | CASSLGPGQSGNTIYF
TRBJ2-3 | TRBV14 | . | . | TGTGCCAGCAGCCAAGCTGGGCCGGGGACAGATACGCAGTATTTT | CASSQAGPGTDTQYF
TRBJ2-1 | TRBV5-8 | TRBD2 | . | TGTGCCAGCAGTCAGCGGGGGGGCTACAATGAGCAGTTCTTC | CASSQRGGYNEQFF
TRBJ2-1 | TRBV6-1 | TRBD2 | once | TGTGCCAGCAGTGAATGGACTAGCGGGGGGGCCGAGGAGCAGTTCTTC | CASSEWTSGGAEEQFF
TRBJ2-7 | TRBV6-6 | . | . | TGTGCCAGCAGCGAACAGGGCGGAACTTCTGGAACTCAGTACTTC | CASSEQGGTSGTQYF
TRBJ2-7 | TRBV6-2/TRBV6-3 | TRBD2 | many | TGTGCCAGCAGTTACCCTTCTAGCGGGGGCACCTACGAGCAGTACTTC | CASSYPSSGGTYEQYF
TRBJ1-1 | TRBV6-4 | . | . | TGTGCCAGCAGTGAGGGCAGGGTGCCTGAAGCTTTCTTT | CASSEGRVPEAFF
TRBJ2-3 | TRBV9 | TRBD2 | . | TGTGCCAGCAGCCCGCGACTAGCGGGGGAGGATACGCAGTATTTT | CASSPRLAGEDTQYF
TRBJ2-1 | TRBV5-1 | . | . | TGCGCCAGCAGCTCCCCCCGGGGGACTGGTGAGCAGTTCTTC | CASSSPRGTGEQFF
TRBJ2-7 | TRBV12-1 | . | . | TGTGCCAGCAGCAAGCACACGAGGAGCGAGCAGTACTTC | CASSKHTRSEQYF
TRBJ2-5 | TRBV7-6 | . | once | TGTGCCAGCAGCTCTCCGGGACACAAGTACCAAGAGACCCAGTACTTC | CASSSPGHKYQETQYF
TRBJ1-2 | TRBV18 | TRBD1 | . | TGTGCCAGCTCACCACCAGGGACAGGGGGATATGGCTACACCTTC | CASSPPGTGGYGYTF
TRBJ2-3 | TRBV6-4 | . | . | TGTGCCAGCAGTGATACGGGGGAGGCAGATACGCAGTATTTT | CASSDTGEADTQYF
TRBJ2-3 | TRBV11-3 | TRBD2 | few | TGTGCCAGCAGCCTTGGGACTACCCCTCGGGATACGCAGTATTTT | CASSLGTTPRDTQYF
TRBJ2-7 | TRBV11-1 | . | . | TGTGCCAGCAGCTTAGTTTCGGTCTACGAGCAGTACTTC | CASSLVSVYEQYF
TRBJ1-1 | TRBV6-5 | TRBD1 | . | TGTGCCGTCCCGGGACAGGGGGCCCTTGAAGCTTTCTTT | CAVPGQGALEAFF
TRBJ1-5 | TRBV19 | . | . | TGTGCCAGTAAGGAAAGGGAGACTAGCAATCAGCCCCAGCATTTT | CASKERETSNQPQHF